This T cell receptor (beta chain) was identified in a study of T-cell reconstitution after alpha-beta-depleted transplantation in children. Trimming pared 4 bases from V and 11 bases from J, leaving 15 bases between. The CDR3 has 13 amino acids. Germline V gene data show CDR1 as SEHNR and CDR2 as FQNEAQ (reference sequence). Preparation of the TCRbeta library was carried out with unique molecular identifiers. TCRdb used MiXCR to reprocess the PCR reads, holding one entry per CDR3 protein. The table lists hundreds of thousands of distinct CDR3 sequences, over 9.5% of them singletons. The V call is TRBV7-9, the J call TRBJ1-5; no clear D gene. The sample consisted of PBMCs from the stem cell graft donor, taken from the stem cell graft. The TCR comes from a human donor who donated a stem cell graft to a child with acute myeloid leukemia. Here the CDR3 reads CASSSQERKTQHF. The CDR3 DNA follows: TGTGCCAGCAGCTCACAAGAGCGAAAGACCCAGCATTTT.